This T cell receptor (beta chain) derives from a study of shared clonotypes between healthy human individuals. Using immunoSEQ multiplex PCR, the repertoire was profiled, and TCRdb retains in-frame clones only, with some absent. Of 2 million to 2.5 million clones listed, less than 95% were seen once; the top ten hold around 0.38%. CDR3 length: 13 amino acids. V was cut by 4 bases and J by 4 bases, with 13 bases left in between. Germline assignment: CDR1 GTSNPN and CDR2 SVGIG (reference sequence). The sequence derives from a man aged 18 to 30 in good health. Some clones in this sample may be carry-over from other donors' samples. Sequencing input: naive CD4+ T cells from PBMCs. Regarding subset: CD45RA+ positively selected. The chain combines TRBV30 with TRBJ1-2, with no clear D. The CDR3 DNA reads as TGTGCCTGGACCCGATGGGAGGCCTATGGCTACACCTTC. This gives the protein CAWTRWEAYGYTF. The full variable domain, completed using reference TRBV30 and TRBJ1-2, is SQTIHQWPATLVQPVGSPLSLECTVEGTSNPNLYWYRQAAGRGLQLLFYSVGIGQISSEVPQNLSASRPQDRQFILSSKKLLLSDSGFYLCAWTRWEAYGYTFGSGTRLTVV.